The next 31 T cell receptor beta chains were all read from a single sample in a study of blood T cell repertoires in COVID-19. Assay: immunoSEQ multiplex PCR; the TCRdb copy retains only in-frame clones and omits some. Among some 250,000 clones listed, around 87% were seen once. Source material: peripheral blood. Source of these receptors: a woman aged 70-85 years with active or convalescent COVID-19.

The chain joins TRBV18 to TRBJ1-2; 10 nucleotides align to TRBD1. V was clipped by 4 bases and J by 2 bases; unmatched bases: 22. CDR1 is KGHSH, CDR2 LQKENI, per germline. This CDR3 comprises 21 residues. The CDR3 loop is CASSRGSPGKATGGGNYGYTF. CDR3 sequence (DNA): TGTGCCAGCTCACGAGGGAGCCCTGGAAAGGCGACAGGGGGCGGGAACTATGGCTACACCTTC.

The V and J genes are TRBV11-2 and TRBJ1-5; the D gene is possibly TRBD1 (6 bases). Per the germline V gene, CDR1 is SGHAT and CDR2 is FQNNGV. Trimming pared 5 bases from V and 0 bases from J, leaving 11 bases between. This CDR3 has 15 amino acids. The CDR3 coding sequence is TGTGCCAGCAGCCAGGGGCTGATTAGCAATCAGCCCCAGCATTTT. It is translated as CASSQGLISNQPQHF.

This CDR3 is CASSSGNSPLHF. CDR3 nucleotides: TGCGCCAGCAGCTCAGGGAATTCACCCCTCCACTTT. This chain joins TRBV5-1 and TRBJ1-6, with a weak D call TRBD1 (5 bases). The V and J ends lost 3 bases and 7 bases respectively, with 5 bases between them. In germline, CDR1 is SGHRS, CDR2 YFSETQ. The CDR3 runs 12 residues.

This clone was recorded once. The chain employs TRBV29-1 and TRBJ2-1, with 7 bases that match TRBD1. After removal of 7 bases from V and 7 bases from J, the junction contained 13 bases not matched to a gene. CDR1 is SQVTM, CDR2 ANQGSEA, per germline. The length of the CDR3 is 14 residues. CDR3 region: CSANRGTILNEQFF. CDR3 coding DNA: TGCAGCGCAAACAGGGGAACGATCCTTAATGAGCAGTTCTTC.

The chain carries TRBV5-1 and TRBJ2-7; TRBD1 agrees at 7 bases. In germline, CDR1 is SGHRS, CDR2 YFSETQ. CDR3 length equals 15 residues. Germline trimming cut 0 bases from V and 1 base from J; bases unmatched to any gene: 4. The CDR3 bases are TGCGCCAGCAGCTTGGAGACAGGGTTGTCCTACGAGCAGTACTTC. Protein product: CASSLETGLSYEQYF.

This chain joins TRBV6-2 or TRBV6-3 and TRBJ2-1, with D possibly matching TRBD2 (6 bases). The CDR3 contains 15 residues. Deletions cut 5 bases from V and 4 bases from J, with 15 bases between. Germline V gene lookup returns CDR1 MNHEY and CDR2 SVGEGT. The CDR3 nucleotides read TGTGCCAGCAGTAACGACGGAGGGGTATACAATGAGCAGTTCTTC. This sequence encodes CASSNDGGVYNEQFF.

The rearrangement links TRBV10-1 to TRBJ2-2; possibly TRBD1 for D (6 bases). V lost 8 bases and J 7 bases, leaving 14 bases between the germline ends. The length of the CDR3 is 13 residues. The germline CDR1 and CDR2 sequences are WNHNN and SYGVQD (reference sequence). As DNA, the CDR3 is TGCGCCAGCTCCCTACAGGGAATCGGGGAGCTGTTTTTT. Translated, it gives CASSLQGIGELFF.

The V gene is TRBV23-1, the J gene TRBJ2-5; TRBD2 matches at 7 bases. TRBV23-1 counts as an open reading frame of uncertain function. CDR3 length equals 13 residues. Trimming cost V 10 bases and J 4 bases; bases outside gene matches: 9. CDR3 nucleotides: TGCGCCACTCCTCGGGGGGAGCGAGAGACCCAGTACTTC. It codes for CATPRGERETQYF.

The gene calls are TRBV6-5 and TRBJ1-1, with 9 bases aligning to TRBD1. CDR1 and CDR2 from the germline V gene are MNHEY and SVGAGI. The CDR3 sequence is 13 residues long. Unmatched junction bases numbered 6, after V lost 5 bases and J lost 8 bases. CDR3 protein: CASSRDRELEAFF. The DNA for the CDR3 is TGTGCCAGCAGTAGGGACAGGGAATTAGAAGCTTTCTTT.

The chain uses TRBV6-5 and TRBJ2-7; TRBD2 is a possible D gene (6 bases). The CDR3 has 13 residues. V was clipped by 10 bases and J by 1 base, with 14 bases between them. Germline CDR1 MNHEY, CDR2 SVGAGI. The CDR3 nucleotides are TGTGCCACCCCCGGGACTTCTTCCTACGAGCAGTACTTC. Its protein product is CATPGTSSYEQYF.

The genes are TRBV7-9 and TRBJ1-1; D is unresolved. This CDR3 has 13 amino acids. Between the trimmed V and J ends, which lost 2 bases and 8 bases, there was a span of 12 bases. Germline CDR1 and CDR2: SEHNR and FQNEAQ (reference sequence). CDR3 sequence (DNA): TGTGCCAGCAGCTTAAACCCCGCCGGGGAAGCTTTCTTT. This codes for CASSLNPAGEAFF.

The genes are TRBV6-2 or TRBV6-3 and TRBJ2-3; TRBD1 matches 8 bases. With V trimmed by 6 bases and J by 6 bases, 2 bases remained unmatched. Per germline, CDR1 MNHEY and CDR2 SVGEGT. CDR3 size: 12 residues. The CDR3 region is CASSRQGDTQYF. CDR3 in DNA: TGTGCCAGCAGCCGACAGGGGGATACGCAGTATTTT.

The J gene is TRBJ2-1, the V gene TRBV7-2; possible D gene TRBD2, 6 bases. The ends were cut back, 6 bases at V and 0 bases at J, with 15 bases in the middle. Germline V gene data show CDR1 as SGHTA and CDR2 as FQGNSA. CDR3 length: 16 residues. CDR3 amino acids: CASRREAMSSYNEQFF. Here the CDR3 DNA reads TGTGCCAGCAGGCGGGAAGCCATGTCCTCCTACAATGAGCAGTTCTTC.

This chain uses TRBV6-5 with TRBJ2-3; possible D gene TRBD2, 7 bases. The CDR3 has 15 amino acids. Per germline, CDR1 MNHEY and CDR2 SVGAGI. V was clipped by 4 bases and J by 1 base, with 12 bases between them. CDR3 loop: CASSLGGARTDTQYF. The CDR3 nucleotides are TGTGCCAGCAGTTTGGGGGGGGCCCGCACAGATACGCAGTATTTT.

J is TRBJ1-2 and V is TRBV5-1; TRBD1 is a possible D gene (6 bases). CDR1 and CDR2 (germline): SGHRS, YFSETQ. Trimming stripped 5 bases from V and 2 bases from J, with 13 bases between. The CDR3 sequence is 14 residues long. CDR3 sequence reads: CASRFTGTNYGYTF. The CDR3 DNA reads TGCGCCAGCAGATTTACAGGGACCAACTATGGCTACACCTTC.

The chain links TRBV27 to TRBJ2-5, with D maybe TRBD2 (5 bases). CDR3 length: 16 residues. Germline V lookup: CDR1 MNHEY, CDR2 SMNVEV (reference sequence). V lost 0 bases and J 0 bases, leaving 11 bases between the germline ends. The CDR3 DNA follows: TGTGCCAGCAGTTTATCAGGTCCGGGGTACCAAGAGACCCAGTACTTC. Translated, it gives CASSLSGPGYQETQYF.

The genes are TRBV7-6 and TRBJ1-1; the D gene is possibly TRBD1 (5 bases). The germline CDR1 and CDR2 sequences are SGHVS and FNYEAQ. V dropped 1 base and J dropped 1 base, with 7 bases sitting between them. The CDR3 runs to 14 residues. The CDR3 region is CASSLVDRNTEAFF. The CDR3 DNA reads TGTGCCAGCAGCTTAGTAGACAGGAACACTGAAGCTTTCTTT.

In this sample, this clone turned up once. The chain carries TRBV6-2 or TRBV6-3 and TRBJ2-1; TRBD2 matches 13 bases. The CDR3 runs 19 residues. Germline V gene data show CDR1 as MNHEY and CDR2 as SVGEGT. Trimming cost V 4 bases and J 5 bases; bases outside gene matches: 14. CDR3 sequence reads: CASSSLLAGGPSGHNEQFF. CDR3 nucleotides: TGTGCCAGCAGTTCATTACTAGCGGGGGGGCCCAGCGGTCACAATGAGCAGTTCTTC.

The chain links TRBV6-5 to TRBJ1-4; D may be TRBD1 (6 bases). Germline loops: CDR1 MNHEY, CDR2 SVGAGI. Trimming shortened V by 8 bases and J by 8 bases, and 18 bases separated the two germline ends. The CDR3 spans 14 residues. The CDR3 DNA reads as TGTGCCAGCTCCCCTGGGTTCAGGGGCGAAAAACTGTTTTTT. Amino acids: CASSPGFRGEKLFF.

There are a few counts of this clone. J is TRBJ2-4 and V is TRBV28; 9 positions match TRBD2. This CDR3 contains 15 residues. Trimming removed 5 bases from V and 3 bases from J; junction bases left unmatched: 5. Germline V gene lookup returns CDR1 MDHEN and CDR2 SYDVKM. The CDR3 DNA reads as TGTGCCAGCAGTGGCGGGGGGGGAGACAAAAACATTCAGTACTTC. Translated, it gives CASSGGGGDKNIQYF.

The CDR3 DNA sequence: TGTGCCAGCAGTGAATCCTGGACAGGTTGGGGCTACAATGAGCAGTTCTTC. Amino acids: CASSESWTGWGYNEQFF. V is TRBV6-1 and J is TRBJ2-1; TRBD1 agrees at 7 bases. This CDR3 contains 17 residues. After removal of 2 bases from V and 3 bases from J, the junction contained 10 bases not matched to a gene. CDR1 is MNHNS, CDR2 SASEGT, per germline.

The J gene is TRBJ1-1, the V gene TRBV6-5; D not resolved. There are 12 residues in the CDR3. Germline loops: CDR1 MNHEY, CDR2 SVGAGI. Trimming cost V 10 bases and J 3 bases, with 12 bases left between them. The CDR3 DNA follows: TGTGCCACCTCTAAAAGCTACACTGAAGCTTTCTTT. Translating it yields CATSKSYTEAFF.

Of note for this clone: This CDR3 is also generated by other DNA sequences in the sample. The chain carries TRBV4-3 and TRBJ1-1; D call uncertain. The V end lost 0 bases, the J end lost 1 base, and 9 bases lay between the germline ends. Germline values: CDR1 LGHNA, CDR2 YSLEER. This CDR3 is built from 15 residues. CDR3 in amino acids: CASSQDPGQNTEAFF. DNA for the CDR3: TGCGCCAGCAGCCAAGATCCAGGCCAGAACACTGAAGCTTTCTTT.

The chain employs TRBV3-1 (or the pseudogene TRBV3-2) and TRBJ1-5; 7 nucleotides align to TRBD1. Germline V CDR1 and CDR2: LGHDT, YNNKEL (reference sequence). This CDR3 spans 13 amino acids. The trim removed 4 bases at V and 7 bases at J, leaving 4 bases unmatched. The DNA for the CDR3 is TGTGCCAGCAGCCCCGGGACAGCCCAGCCCCAGCATTTT. Encoded protein: CASSPGTAQPQHF.

V is TRBV11-2 and J is TRBJ2-7; weak D call: TRBD1 (6 bases). CDR3 size: 15 residues. V gave up 1 base and J gave up 2 bases, with 12 bases separating them. Looked up from germline, CDR1 is SGHAT and CDR2 is FQNNGV. CDR3 bases: TGTGCCAGCAGCTTAGTGGTGGACAGAGCCTACGAGCAGTACTTC. This codes for CASSLVVDRAYEQYF.

V and J are TRBV4-1 and TRBJ2-5; D might be TRBD1 (5 bases). CDR3 length: 15 residues. Trimming removed 1 base at V and 1 base at J, with 10 bases between. CDR1 is MGHRA and CDR2 is YSYEKL in the germline V gene. The CDR3, as DNA: TGCGCCAGCAGCCAAGTTGCGACAGCCCAAGAGACCCAGTACTTC. Its protein is CASSQVATAQETQYF.

The chain uses TRBV21-1 and TRBJ1-1; the listed D gene, TRBD1, was not tested against the DNA. TRBV21-1 is flagged as a pseudogene. CDR3 size: 16 residues. The CDR3 bases are TGTGCCAGCAGCAAAGTGGCGGGACAGGGGTTCACTGAAGCTTTCTTT. Translated: CASSKVAGQGFTEAFF.

The chain couples TRBV19 to TRBJ2-2, with 7 bases identical to TRBD1. Per the germline V gene, CDR1 is LNHDA and CDR2 is SQIVND (reference sequence). V was pared by 6 bases and J by 1 base, with 5 bases of the junction left unmatched. This CDR3 region has 15 residues. The CDR3 nucleotides read TGTGCCAGTAGGGGGAACAGGGGGAACACCGGGGAGCTGTTTTTT. Protein sequence: CASRGNRGNTGELFF.

V and J are TRBV6-2 or TRBV6-3 and TRBJ1-1; D ambiguous. This CDR3 is built from 12 residues. Per germline, CDR1 MNHEY and CDR2 SVGEGT. Between the trimmed V and J ends, which lost 3 bases and 3 bases, there was a span of 5 bases. The CDR3 here is CASSYGDTEAFF. The CDR3, as DNA: TGTGCCAGCAGTTATGGAGACACTGAAGCTTTCTTT.

A few counts support this clone. The chain joins TRBV7-9 to TRBJ2-5, with 8 nucleotides matching TRBD2. The CDR3 loop spans 13 amino acids. V gave up 3 bases and J gave up 6 bases; unmatched junction bases: 3. Looked up from germline, CDR1 is SEHNR and CDR2 is FQNEAQ (reference sequence). The DNA of the CDR3 is TGTGCCAGCAGCTTGAGCGGGGGTAAGACCCAGTACTTC. Translating gives CASSLSGGKTQYF.

The CDR3 DNA reads as TGTGCCAGCAGCTCTTCGACTAGCGGGGGGCCCTGGGAGCAGTTCTTC. Its translation is CASSSSTSGGPWEQFF. The chain has TRBV11-3 and TRBJ2-1, with 13 bases matching TRBD2. Germline CDR1 is SGHNT and CDR2 is YENEEA. With V trimmed by 4 bases and J by 10 bases, 10 bases remained unmatched. The CDR3 covers 16 residues.